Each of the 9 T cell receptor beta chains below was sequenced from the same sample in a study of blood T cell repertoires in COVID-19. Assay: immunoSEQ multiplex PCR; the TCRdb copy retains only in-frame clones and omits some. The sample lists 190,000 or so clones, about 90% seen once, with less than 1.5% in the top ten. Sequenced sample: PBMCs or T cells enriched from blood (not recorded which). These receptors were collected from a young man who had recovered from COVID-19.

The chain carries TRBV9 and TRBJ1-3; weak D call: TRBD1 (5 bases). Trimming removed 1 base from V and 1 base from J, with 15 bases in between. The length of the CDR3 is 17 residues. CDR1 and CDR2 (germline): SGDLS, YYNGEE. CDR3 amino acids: CASSVRGGETSGNTIYF. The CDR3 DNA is TGTGCCAGCAGCGTAAGGGGCGGGGAGACGTCTGGAAACACCATATATTTT.

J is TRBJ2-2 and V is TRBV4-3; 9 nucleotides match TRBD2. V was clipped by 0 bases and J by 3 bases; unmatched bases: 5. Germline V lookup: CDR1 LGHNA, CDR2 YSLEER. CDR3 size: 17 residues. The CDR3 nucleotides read TGCGCCAGCAGCCAAGATCCTAGCGGGGAGGACACCGGGGAGCTGTTTTTT. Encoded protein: CASSQDPSGEDTGELFF.

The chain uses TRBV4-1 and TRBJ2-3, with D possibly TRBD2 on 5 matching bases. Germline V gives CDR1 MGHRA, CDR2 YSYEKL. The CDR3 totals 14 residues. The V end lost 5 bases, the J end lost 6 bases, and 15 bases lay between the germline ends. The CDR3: CASSFRTPTDTQYF. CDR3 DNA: TGCGCCAGCAGCTTCCGGACTCCAACCGATACGCAGTATTTT.

CDR3: CASSSGLADYTDTQYF. The CDR3 DNA reads as TGTGCCAGTAGTTCGGGACTAGCGGATTACACAGATACGCAGTATTTT. The chain recombines TRBV19 with TRBJ2-3, with TRBD2 matching 11 bases. This CDR3 contains 16 residues. V shed 5 bases, J shed 2 bases, and the junction held 6 bases outside the gene matches. Looked up from germline, CDR1 is LNHDA and CDR2 is SQIVND (reference sequence).

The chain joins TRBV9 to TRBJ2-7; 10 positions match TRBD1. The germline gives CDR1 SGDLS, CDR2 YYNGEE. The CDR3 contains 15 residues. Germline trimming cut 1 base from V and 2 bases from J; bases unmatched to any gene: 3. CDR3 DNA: TGTGCCAGCAGCGTAAGTGGGACAGGGGCCTACGAGCAGTACTTC. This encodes CASSVSGTGAYEQYF.

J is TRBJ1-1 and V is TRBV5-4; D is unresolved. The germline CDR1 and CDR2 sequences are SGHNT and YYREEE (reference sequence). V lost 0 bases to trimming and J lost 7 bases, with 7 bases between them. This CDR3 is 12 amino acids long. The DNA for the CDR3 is TGTGCCAGCAGCTTGGAGAGGTTTGAAGCTTTCTTT. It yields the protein CASSLERFEAFF.

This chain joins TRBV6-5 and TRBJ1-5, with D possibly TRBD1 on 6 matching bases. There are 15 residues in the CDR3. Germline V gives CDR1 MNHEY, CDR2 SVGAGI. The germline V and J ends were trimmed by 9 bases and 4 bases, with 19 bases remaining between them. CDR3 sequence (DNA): TGTGCCAGTTTTTACTCCGGGACAAGAAATCAGCCCCAGCATTTT. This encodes CASFYSGTRNQPQHF.

The CDR3 DNA reads TGTGCCAGCAGCCCGGAGGCCCTGGGAGGGGAAAAACTGTTTTTT. Protein sequence: CASSPEALGGEKLFF. J is TRBJ1-4 and V is TRBV5-8; D is ambiguous. Trimming removed 4 bases from V and 8 bases from J, with 18 bases in between. The CDR3 length is 15 residues. In germline, CDR1 is SGHTS, CDR2 YDEGEE.

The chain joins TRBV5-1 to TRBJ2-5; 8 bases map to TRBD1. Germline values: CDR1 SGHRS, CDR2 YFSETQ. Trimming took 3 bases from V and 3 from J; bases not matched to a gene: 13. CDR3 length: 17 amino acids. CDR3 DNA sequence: TGCGCCAGCAGCTCAGGACAGGGTACCTTTGGCAAAGAGACCCAGTACTTC. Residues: CASSSGQGTFGKETQYF.